This T cell receptor (beta chain) was sequenced for a study of cytomegalovirus exposure and HLA in healthy donors. Study findings and constraints: Cytomegalovirus status, reportedly, was diagnosed with high specificity and sensitivity by the classifier. In a later analysis, first-cohort TCR clusters were found to tend to co-occur in the approximately 110 validation repertoires. Most observed TCR sequences were rare, whereas some public TCRs were detected in many donors.

TCRdb's copy holds only in-frame clones and misses some; the assay was immunoSEQ multiplex PCR. The sample comprises about 330,000 clones, roughly 89% of which are singletons, and around 0.8% rests with the top ten. This clone appeared a single time. Its antigen is currently unknown. The V and J ends lost 3 bases and 2 bases respectively, with 11 bases between them. Germline-derived CDR1 and CDR2 are MGHRA and YSYEKL. This CDR3 has 14 residues. Donors were drawn from the approximately 120-subject validation cohort, separate from the approximately 670-subject first cohort. This receptor was obtained from a young woman in good health and CMV-seronegative. This chain uses TRBV4-1 with TRBJ2-7; possibly TRBD1 for D (6 bases). What was sequenced was PBMCs. For the CDR3, the DNA is TGCGCCAGCAGCCACTCGACAGGTGCCTACGAGCAGTACTTC. It yields the protein CASSHSTGAYEQYF.